This T cell receptor (beta chain) was sequenced during a study of spatial heterogeneity in lung cancer (dated by TCRdb to about 2019). For the wider study: More beta-chain than alpha-chain transcripts were consistently detected, likely reflecting higher beta-chain transcript abundance. Both alpha and beta chains were TCR-sequenced in samples taken at surgery, namely 220 tumor regions, around 64 matched nontumor lung samples and 56 PBMC samples. In the raw uncorrected reads, each unique combination of TCR and UMI appeared more than ten times on average. TCR repertoire features were related to nonsynonymous mutation counts determined by whole-exome sequencing of tumor tissue. The study quantitatively compared TCR alpha and beta repertoires across multiple tumor regions, matched nontumor lung and blood in non-small cell lung cancer.

The full study reports these points: Additional single-cell paired TCR alpha and beta sequencing was considered necessary to confirm, at a functional level, the hypothesis that regional TCRs recognize regional mutations. Ubiquitous expanded tumor TCRs showed up in blood more often at tumor resection than at routine follow-up.

In light of the paper, this sample's time point label describes: sample taken at primary tumor resection. The donors were fewer than 90 patients from the lung TRACERx cohort who had early-stage, untreated non-small cell lung cancer. Whole RNA extracted from tumor and nontumor lung tissue, or from cryopreserved PBMC samples, was used for TCR sequencing without cell sorting. Only patients for whom sufficient RNA was available from at least two tumor regions were selected for TCR sequencing. This clonotype has more than one count but fewer than ten. The antigen it binds to is not known. No per-base quality is available; no much larger clone lies one base away. Library preparation was by 5' RACE. These reads were obtained on a NextSeq 500. To allow correction of PCR and sequencing errors, the TCR library protocol tagged every TCR cDNA molecule with a unique molecular identifier. Processing in the source paper ran as follows. TCR identification, UMI-based error correction and CDR3 extraction were all carried out with Decombinator tools. TCRs above a frequency of 2 per 1,000, corresponding to the top 1% of the tumor frequency distribution, were defined as expanded. Each repertoire was subsampled 100 times to 5,000 TCRs, after which Renyi diversity was computed with the R vegan package. CDR3 similarity networks were built from amino acid triplet string-kernel similarity, with CDR3s being connected when pairwise similarity was above 0.82. Clones were called with MiXCR by TCRdb after fastp trimmed the public reads at Q25, and only in-frame beta chains were retained. Rows matching on CDR3 protein sequence are summarized as one entry with the most common DNA and genes. The V and J calls shown here were made by TCRdb, not taken from the authors' results. Within this sample are tens of thousands of distinct CDR3 sequences, with over 9.5% of them counted one time only. Of the sample, more than 40% is held by the ten largest clones.

Trimming costs V 3 bases and J 1 base, and their ends lie 4 bases apart. Reading from cysteine to phenylalanine, the CDR3 counts 12 amino acids. Solely the CDR3 DNA is kept, with 36 bases framed from the first base. For CDR1 and CDR2, the germline V gene (reference sequence) lists DFQATT and SNEGSKA. The clonotype was recovered from a male donor with early-stage non-small cell lung cancer. The rearrangement combines TRBV20-1 with TRBJ1-5; the D segment cannot be called with confidence. This specimen was PBMCs, taken at surgery. Read as DNA, the sequence is TGCAGTGCTAGGGTCAGCAATCAGCCCCAGCATTTT. It is translated as CSARVSNQPQHF.